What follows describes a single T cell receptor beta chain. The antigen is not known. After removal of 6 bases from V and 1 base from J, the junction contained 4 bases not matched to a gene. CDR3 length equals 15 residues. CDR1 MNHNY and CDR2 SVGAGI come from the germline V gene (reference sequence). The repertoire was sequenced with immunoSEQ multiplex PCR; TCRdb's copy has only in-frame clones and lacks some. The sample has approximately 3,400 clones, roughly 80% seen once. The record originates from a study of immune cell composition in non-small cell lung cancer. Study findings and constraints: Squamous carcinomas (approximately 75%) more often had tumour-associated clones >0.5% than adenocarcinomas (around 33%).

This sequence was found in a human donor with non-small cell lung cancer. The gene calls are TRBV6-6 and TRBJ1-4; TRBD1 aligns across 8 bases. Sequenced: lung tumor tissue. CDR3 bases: TGTGCCAGCAGACTAACAGGGGGAACTAATGAAAAACTGTTTTTT. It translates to CASRLTGGTNEKLFF.